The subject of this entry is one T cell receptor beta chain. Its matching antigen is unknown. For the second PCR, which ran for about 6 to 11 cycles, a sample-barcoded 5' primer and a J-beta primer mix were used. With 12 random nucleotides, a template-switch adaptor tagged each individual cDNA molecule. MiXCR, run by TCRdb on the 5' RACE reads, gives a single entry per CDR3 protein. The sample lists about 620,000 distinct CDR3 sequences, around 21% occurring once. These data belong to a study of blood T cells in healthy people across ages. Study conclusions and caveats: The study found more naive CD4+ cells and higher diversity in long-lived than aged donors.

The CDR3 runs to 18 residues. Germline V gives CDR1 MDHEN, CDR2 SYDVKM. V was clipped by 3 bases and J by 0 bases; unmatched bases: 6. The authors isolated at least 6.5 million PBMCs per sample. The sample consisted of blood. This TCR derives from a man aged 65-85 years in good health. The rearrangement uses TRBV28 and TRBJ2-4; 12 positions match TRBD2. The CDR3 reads CASSLGLAGQLAKNIQYF. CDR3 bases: TGTGCCAGCAGTTTGGGACTAGCGGGCCAACTAGCCAAAAACATTCAGTACTTC.